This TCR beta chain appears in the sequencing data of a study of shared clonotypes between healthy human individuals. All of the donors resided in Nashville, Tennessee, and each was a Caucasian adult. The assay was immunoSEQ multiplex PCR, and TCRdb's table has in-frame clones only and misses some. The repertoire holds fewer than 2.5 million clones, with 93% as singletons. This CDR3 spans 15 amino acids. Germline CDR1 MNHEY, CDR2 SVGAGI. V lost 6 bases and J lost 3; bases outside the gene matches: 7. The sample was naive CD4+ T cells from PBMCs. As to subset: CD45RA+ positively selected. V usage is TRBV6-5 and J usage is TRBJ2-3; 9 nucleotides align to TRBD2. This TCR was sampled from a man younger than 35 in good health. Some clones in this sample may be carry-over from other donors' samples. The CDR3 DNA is TGTGCCAGCAGCCAGCGGGGGGCGGGGACAGATACGCAGTATTTT. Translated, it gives CASSQRGAGTDTQYF.